What follows are 31 T cell receptor beta chains derived from one specimen sequenced in a study of cytomegalovirus exposure and HLA in healthy donors. The primer mix had 60 Vbeta and 13 Jbeta primers. The assay was immunoSEQ multiplex PCR, and TCRdb's table has in-frame clones only and misses some. This table has 110,000 to 150,000 clones, 73% appearing once. The sequencing input was PBMCs. The source is a human donor in good health.

V and J are TRBV27 and TRBJ1-1; perhaps TRBD1 as D (6 bases). V lost 7 bases, J lost 7 bases, and 16 bases lay in between. The length of the CDR3 is 13 residues. Germline CDR1 MNHEY, CDR2 SMNVEV (reference sequence). DNA for the CDR3: TGTGCCAGCACCCCCCTGGGACAAGTTGAAGCTTTCTTT. Translation gives CASTPLGQVEAFF.

This clone was detected only a few times. CDR3 in DNA: TGTGCCAGCAGTGGTAACTCTGGGGCCAACGTCCTGACTTTC. This translates into CASSGNSGANVLTF. V is TRBV6-1 and J is TRBJ2-6; D is undetermined. Germline V CDR1 and CDR2: MNHNS, SASEGT. Trimming left V 4 bases short and J 0 bases short, with 4 bases between. The CDR3 is 14 amino acids.

This chain connects TRBV2 to TRBJ1-1; 10 nucleotides agree with TRBD1. This CDR3 is built from 13 residues. Per the germline V gene, CDR1 is SNHLY and CDR2 is FYNNEI. V lost 11 bases, J lost 1 base, and 4 bases stayed unmatched. The CDR3 nucleotides read TGTGCCGGAGACAGGGGGCGGAACACTGAAGCTTTCTTT. It translates to CAGDRGRNTEAFF. The variable domain in full, with the rest retrieved from reference TRBV2 and TRBJ1-1, is EPEVTQTPSHQVTQMGQEVILRCVPISNHLYFYWYRQILGQKVEFLVSFYNNEISEKSEIFDDQFSVERPDGSNFTLKIRSTKLEDSAMYFCAGDRGRNTEAFFGQGTRLTVV.

This chain links TRBV7-9 with TRBJ1-2; tentative D call: TRBD1 (5 bases). The V and J ends lost 5 bases and 2 bases respectively, with 12 bases between them. The CDR3 is made up of 14 amino acids. Germline assignment: CDR1 SEHNR and CDR2 FQNEAQ (reference sequence). The CDR3 nucleotides read TGTGCCAGCAGCGGAACGGGACTCAACTATGGCTACACCTTC. It translates to CASSGTGLNYGYTF.

This rearrangement joins TRBV6-1 to TRBJ1-5; D gene uncertain. V gave up 2 bases and J gave up 0 bases, with 14 bases separating them. CDR3 size: 17 residues. Germline CDR1 and CDR2: MNHNS and SASEGT. The CDR3, as DNA: TGTGCCAGCAGTGAAACTCGGTTCGCTTATAGCAATCAGCCCCAGCATTTT. It encodes CASSETRFAYSNQPQHF.

The V call is TRBV2, the J call TRBJ2-2, with a weak D call TRBD2 (6 bases). The CDR3 consists of 14 residues. The V end lost 6 bases, the J end lost 0 bases, and 8 bases lay between the germline ends. Germline CDR1 and CDR2: SNHLY and FYNNEI. The CDR3 loop reads CASRGGANTGELFF. The DNA for the CDR3 is TGTGCCAGCAGGGGCGGGGCGAACACCGGGGAGCTGTTTTTT.

CDR3 residues: CASSRDSVIQYF. The CDR3 DNA reads TGTGCCAGCTCGAGGGACTCTGTCATTCAGTACTTC. The chain is built from TRBV2 and TRBJ2-4; a possible D gene is TRBD2 (6 bases). The V end lost 8 bases, the J end lost 9 bases, and 14 bases lay between the germline ends. The CDR3 has 12 residues. Germline V CDR1 and CDR2: SNHLY, FYNNEI.

The chain is built from TRBV7-2 and TRBJ2-3; maybe TRBD2 (7 bases). Per germline, CDR1 SGHTA and CDR2 FQGNSA. The CDR3 has 15 residues. Trimming left V 5 bases short and J 3 bases short, with 15 bases between. CDR3 sequence: CASSREGGWTDTQYF. CDR3 DNA: TGTGCCAGCAGCCGCGAGGGGGGGTGGACAGATACGCAGTATTTT.

The gene calls are TRBV30 and TRBJ1-4; TRBD1 is a possible D gene (6 bases). CDR1 and CDR2 from the germline V gene are GTSNPN and SVGIG (reference sequence). This CDR3 spans 18 amino acids. The V end was cut by 2 bases, the J end by 7 bases, with 26 bases between. CDR3 sequence reads: CAWSLPPTQGPAGEKLFF. DNA for the CDR3: TGTGCCTGGAGTTTACCCCCTACCCAGGGGCCGGCGGGTGAAAAACTGTTTTTT.

This clone appeared once. The rearrangement links TRBV9 to TRBJ2-1; TRBD2 might be the D (6 bases). The CDR3 consists of 13 residues. Germline assignment: CDR1 SGDLS and CDR2 YYNGEE. V gave up 7 bases and J gave up 2 bases, with 10 bases separating them. CDR3 protein: CASSGETYNEQFF. CDR3 sequence (DNA): TGTGCCAGCTCGGGGGAGACCTACAATGAGCAGTTCTTC. Based on the CDR3 plus reference TRBV9 and TRBJ2-1, the full variable domain is DSGVTQTPKHLITATGQRVTLRCSPRSGDLSVYWYQQSLDQGLQFLIQYYNGEERAKGNILERFSAQQFPDLHSELNLSSLELGDSALYFCASSGETYNEQFFGPGTRLTVL.

This sequence joins TRBV2 and TRBJ2-1; a possible D gene is TRBD1 (6 bases). Trimming shortened V by 7 bases and J by 4 bases, and 11 bases separated the two germline ends. CDR1 SNHLY and CDR2 FYNNEI come from the germline V gene. This CDR3 has 13 residues. CDR3 loop: CASNLDRYNEQFF. The DNA of the CDR3 is TGTGCCAGCAATCTGGACAGATACAATGAGCAGTTCTTC.

The chain is built from TRBV27 and TRBJ2-7, with 9 nucleotides matching TRBD1. This CDR3 has 15 amino acids. After removal of 5 bases from V and 4 bases from J, the junction contained 9 bases not matched to a gene. CDR1 is MNHEY and CDR2 is SMNVEV in the germline V gene (reference sequence). CDR3 residues: CASSRTGTGTYEQYF. The DNA for the CDR3 is TGTGCCAGCAGTCGTACCGGGACAGGGACGTACGAGCAGTACTTC.

This clone was seen a single time. This chain connects TRBV5-6 to TRBJ1-2; D not resolved. The V gene's germline CDR1 is SGHDT and CDR2 YYEEEE. V was clipped by 1 base and J by 5 bases, with 12 bases between them. There are 14 residues in the CDR3. This chain's CDR3 is CASSLLLTPYGYTF. In nucleotides, the CDR3 is TGTGCCAGCAGCTTGTTGTTAACACCGTATGGCTACACCTTC.

The chain recombines TRBV9 with TRBJ2-3; D may be TRBD1 (5 bases). CDR1 and CDR2 from the germline V gene are SGDLS and YYNGEE. Trimming pared 4 bases from V and 3 bases from J, leaving 21 bases between. CDR3 length: 17 amino acids. The CDR3 is CASSTDPGQGRTDTQYF. The CDR3 region has the DNA TGTGCCAGCAGCACCGACCCTGGGCAGGGAAGAACAGATACGCAGTATTTT.

The genes are TRBV10-2 and TRBJ2-7; D is possibly TRBD2 (5 bases). This CDR3 comprises 11 residues. Deletions cut 3 bases from V and 9 bases from J, with 9 bases between. CDR1 and CDR2 from the germline V gene are WSHSY and SAAADI. The CDR3 sequence is CASSEGLLQYF. The CDR3 nucleotides are TGCGCCAGCAGTGAAGGACTCTTGCAGTACTTC.

This sequence joins TRBV9 and TRBJ1-2; D remains ambiguous. The germline gives CDR1 SGDLS, CDR2 YYNGEE. With 4 bases removed from V and 0 bases from J, the gap between germline ends came to 13 bases. The CDR3 contains 15 residues. The CDR3 protein is CASSPGGSPNYGYTF. As DNA, the CDR3 is TGTGCCAGCAGCCCAGGAGGGTCCCCTAACTATGGCTACACCTTC.

This clone has just a few counts. This sequence joins TRBV6-1 and TRBJ2-3; 12 bases align to TRBD1. CDR1 MNHNS and CDR2 SASEGT come from the germline V gene. Germline trimming cut 7 bases from V and 2 bases from J; bases unmatched to any gene: 4. The length of the CDR3 is 15 residues. DNA for the CDR3: TGTGCCAGCACTCGGGACAGGGGGCTCACAGATACGCAGTATTTT. It codes for CASTRDRGLTDTQYF.

This clone was seen a single time. This chain connects TRBV11-2 to TRBJ1-1; TRBD1 is a possible D gene (5 bases). The CDR3 sequence is 14 residues long. V dropped 3 bases and J dropped 1 base, with 9 bases sitting between them. The germline CDR1 and CDR2 sequences are SGHAT and FQNNGV. As DNA, the CDR3 is TGTGCCAGCAGCTTTGGGAGGGGGAACACTGAAGCTTTCTTT. Amino acid sequence: CASSFGRGNTEAFF.

The chain combines TRBV10-3 with TRBJ1-2, with D perhaps matching TRBD1 (5 bases). The CDR3 has 12 residues. Germline CDR1 is ENHRY and CDR2 is SYGVKD. V lost 10 bases, J lost 4 bases, and 13 bases lay in between. CDR3 protein: CATRQGPYGYTF. The CDR3 DNA reads TGTGCCACGAGGCAGGGCCCCTATGGCTACACCTTC.

This clone is a singleton in its sample. The V and J genes are TRBV10-3 and TRBJ2-5; 7 nucleotides align to TRBD1. This CDR3 has 14 amino acids. Germline CDR1 reads ENHRY; CDR2 reads SYGVKD. Losses at the gene ends were 2 bases for V and 2 bases for J; bases not matched to a gene: 2. The CDR3 nucleotides are TGTGCCATCAGTGAGATGGGACAGCAAGAGACCCAGTACTTC. This encodes CAISEMGQQETQYF.

The rearrangement joins TRBV2 to TRBJ1-3; perhaps TRBD1 as D (5 bases). There are 16 residues in the CDR3. The germline gives CDR1 SNHLY, CDR2 FYNNEI. The V and J ends lost 3 bases and 0 bases respectively, with 12 bases between them. The CDR3 spells CASSDAGDGSGNTIYF. The CDR3 DNA sequence: TGTGCCAGCAGTGATGCGGGGGACGGCTCTGGAAACACCATATATTTT. The variable domain in full, with the rest retrieved from reference TRBV2 and TRBJ1-3, is EPEVTQTPSHQVTQMGQEVILRCVPISNHLYFYWYRQILGQKVEFLVSFYNNEISEKSEIFDDQFSVERPDGSNFTLKIRSTKLEDSAMYFCASSDAGDGSGNTIYFGEGSWLTVV.

The rearrangement uses TRBV19 and TRBJ2-7; 9 nucleotides match TRBD1. The germline gives CDR1 LNHDA, CDR2 SQIVND (reference sequence). V dropped 4 bases and J dropped 9; count of bases not matched to a gene: 13. CDR3 length equals 15 residues. The CDR3 here is CASSTLPGQGMGQYF. CDR3 bases: TGTGCCAGTAGTACCCTACCGGGACAGGGAATGGGGCAGTACTTC.

As to this clone: Other DNA sequences of this sample code for an identical CDR3. This CDR3 reads CASSGRVSTDTQYF. CDR3 bases: TGTGCCAGCAGCGGGCGAGTTAGCACAGATACGCAGTATTTT. The chain carries TRBV5-4 and TRBJ2-3; D unclear. The CDR3 spans 14 residues. Germline V lookup: CDR1 SGHNT, CDR2 YYREEE (reference sequence). The V end lost 4 bases, the J end lost 0 bases, and 9 bases lay between the germline ends.

The chain combines TRBV5-1 with TRBJ2-5; the match to TRBD2 covers 7 bases. The CDR3 has 14 amino acids. The V segment lost 2 bases and the J segment 4 bases; nucleotides outside the gene matches: 5. CDR1 and CDR2 (germline): SGHRS, YFSETQ. CDR3 residues: CASSLNPGGETQYF. The CDR3, as DNA: TGCGCCAGCAGCTTAAACCCGGGGGGAGAGACCCAGTACTTC.

This clone was counted a single time. This chain links TRBV7-3 with TRBJ2-1, with 11 bases aligning to TRBD2. Looked up from germline, CDR1 is SGHTA and CDR2 is FQGTGA. This CDR3 region has 15 residues. V lost 5 bases to trimming and J lost 4 bases; unmatched junction nucleotides: 4. For the CDR3, the DNA is TGTGCCAGCAGCCTACGGACTAGCGGGTACAATGAGCAGTTCTTC. The encoded protein is CASSLRTSGYNEQFF.

The V and J genes are TRBV7-8 and TRBJ2-2, with 13 bases matching TRBD2. Germline lookup yields CDR1 SGHVS and CDR2 FQNEAQ. Trimming cost V 5 bases and J 0 bases; bases outside gene matches: 6. The CDR3 runs to 18 residues. The CDR3 sequence is CASSLGTSGASNTGELFF. CDR3 sequence (DNA): TGTGCCAGCAGCCTGGGGACTAGCGGGGCCTCGAACACCGGGGAGCTGTTTTTT.

The rearrangement joins TRBV5-4 to TRBJ2-3, with 11 nucleotides matching TRBD2. V lost 4 bases and J lost 2; bases outside the gene matches: 12. From germline, CDR1 is SGHNT and CDR2 YYREEE (reference sequence). The CDR3 sequence is 18 residues long. Here the CDR3 DNA reads TGTGCCAGCAGCCGTCCCGGGACTAGCGGTTTGCCCACAGATACGCAGTATTTT. Amino acids: CASSRPGTSGLPTDTQYF.

There are a few counts of this clone. This chain joins TRBV6-4 and TRBJ2-1; a weak D match, TRBD1 (5 bases). The V end was cut by 6 bases, the J end by 8 bases, with 23 bases between. In germline, CDR1 is MRHNA, CDR2 SNTAGT. The CDR3 spans 16 residues. CDR3 bases: TGTGCCAGCAGCCAAGTCCCGTACAGGCTGGGTCATGAGCAGTTCTTC. Translated, it gives CASSQVPYRLGHEQFF.

The CDR3 loop reads CASSKDFTDTQYF. The DNA for the CDR3 is TGTGCCAGTAGTAAGGACTTCACAGATACGCAGTATTTT. The rearrangement links TRBV19 to TRBJ2-3; possibly TRBD2 for D (5 bases). V was cut by 4 bases and J by 2 bases, with 7 bases left in between. This CDR3 is 13 amino acids long. Germline CDR1 LNHDA, CDR2 SQIVND (reference sequence).

This clone was seen more than once but under ten times. The gene calls are TRBV11-3 and TRBJ2-5; D might be TRBD1 (6 bases). The CDR3 sequence is 16 residues long. CDR1 SGHNT and CDR2 YENEEA come from the germline V gene. V shed 6 bases and J shed 2 bases, with 19 bases lying between them. In DNA form, the CDR3 reads TGTGCCAGCAGTCCCGCCCGGGGACAATATCAAGAGACCCAGTACTTC. It codes for CASSPARGQYQETQYF.

V is TRBV4-1 and J is TRBJ1-1; 7 bases map to TRBD1. The CDR3 has 14 amino acids. CDR1 and CDR2 (germline): MGHRA, YSYEKL. Trimming cost V 0 bases and J 4 bases; bases outside gene matches: 2. The CDR3 nucleotides are TGCGCCAGCAGCCAAGATGAGGGGGCCACTGAAGCTTTCTTT. Amino acid sequence: CASSQDEGATEAFF.